This T cell receptor beta chain was sequenced for a study of cytomegalovirus exposure and HLA in healthy donors. Primers: 60 Vbeta forward and 13 Jbeta reverse. The method was immunoSEQ multiplex PCR; TCRdb's version includes in-frame clones alone and lacks a portion of them. The sample yields tens of thousands of clones, roughly 72% seen once. Study results and caveats: The Asian-associated ancestry cluster reportedly had fewer N-insertions than the approximately 670-donor mean in a later analysis. The majority of CMV-associated TCR beta chains were reported as apparently HLA-restricted in a later analysis.

About this clone itself: What it recognizes is unknown.

The TCR comes from a woman aged 45 to 65 in good health and CMV-seropositive. The sequenced material came from PBMCs.

The CDR3 here is CASIPGDYNSPLHF. CDR3 in DNA: TGTGCCAGCATTCCGGGAGATTATAATTCACCCCTCCACTTT. The chain links TRBV6-1 to TRBJ1-6; D is ambiguous. With 7 bases removed from V and 4 bases from J, the gap between germline ends came to 11 bases. Germline loops: CDR1 MNHNS, CDR2 SASEGT. The CDR3 has 14 residues.